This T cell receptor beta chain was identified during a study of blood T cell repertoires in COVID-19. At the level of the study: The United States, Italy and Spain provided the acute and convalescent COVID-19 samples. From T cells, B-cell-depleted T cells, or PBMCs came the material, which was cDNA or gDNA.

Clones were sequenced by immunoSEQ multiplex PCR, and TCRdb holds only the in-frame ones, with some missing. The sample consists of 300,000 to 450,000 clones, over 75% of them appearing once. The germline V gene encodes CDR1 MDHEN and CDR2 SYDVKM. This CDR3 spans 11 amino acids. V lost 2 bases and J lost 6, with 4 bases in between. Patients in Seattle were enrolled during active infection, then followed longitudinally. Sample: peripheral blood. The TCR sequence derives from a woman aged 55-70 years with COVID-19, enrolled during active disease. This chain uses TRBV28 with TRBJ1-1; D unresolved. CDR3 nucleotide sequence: TGTGCCAGCAGTTTAAACTCTGAAGCTTTCTTT. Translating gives CASSLNSEAFF.